This TCR beta chain was observed in a study of blood T cell repertoires in COVID-19. Overall study context: Whether acute or convalescent, the COVID-19 samples came from the United States, Italy and Spain. PBMCs, B-cell-depleted T cells, or T cells provided the cDNA or gDNA that made up the material.

The V segment lost 5 bases and the J segment 10 bases; nucleotides outside the gene matches: 6. CDR3 size: 15 residues. Germline-derived CDR1 and CDR2 are PRHDT and FYEKMQ (reference sequence). In the source study's methods: Scientists estimated how many nucleated cells there were by amplifying reference gene primers. Assay used: immunoSEQ multiplex PCR; TCRdb lists only in-frame clones, some missing. That table furnishes V, J and clone size, whereas the DNA furnished D and trimming. The sample yields approximately 320,000 clones, nearly 90% seen once. Patients from Seattle were sampled longitudinally, starting during active infection.

This sequence joins TRBV13 and TRBJ2-1; 15 bases agree with TRBD2. This clonotype was sampled from a woman younger than 45 with COVID-19, enrolled during active disease. The sequenced sample was peripheral blood. In DNA form, the CDR3 reads TGTGCCAGCAGCACGGGACTAGCGGGGGGAGGGGAGCAGTTCTTC. Amino acid sequence: CASSTGLAGGGEQFF. The full variable domain, in which reference TRBV13 and TRBJ2-1 provide the parts outside the CDR3, is AAGVIQSPRHLIKEKRETATLKCYPIPRHDTVYWYQQGPGQDPQFLISFYEKMQSDKGSIPDRFSAQQFSDYHSELNMSSLELGDSALYFCASSTGLAGGGEQFFGPGTRLTVL.